This is a list of T cell receptor beta chains from one sample in a study of cytomegalovirus exposure and HLA in healthy donors. Clones were sequenced by immunoSEQ multiplex PCR, and TCRdb holds only the in-frame ones, with some missing. Here the sample spans 120,000 or so clones, approximately 80% being singletons. Sequenced: PBMCs. The source is a man aged 50-60 years in good health and CMV-seronegative. Both conserved end residues are part of each CDR3. Fields, in order: clone size, J gene, V gene, D gene, CDR3 protein, CDR3 DNA. D genes are given only for firm matches. Clone size is not always given. Where it is, it says once, few, many or a class for expanded clones.

>.|TRBJ2-1|TRBV18|TRBD2
CASSPQLAGRDEQFF
TGTGCCAGCTCACCACAACTAGCGGGGAGGGATGAGCAGTTCTTC
>.|TRBJ2-5|TRBV5-4|.
CASSLGQLQETQYF
TGTGCCAGCAGCTTGGGACAGCTCCAAGAGACCCAGTACTTC
>.|TRBJ1-2|TRBV6-5|.
CASSYSGEGRGYGYTF
TGTGCCAGCAGTTACTCGGGGGAGGGGAGGGGATATGGCTACACCTTC
>.|TRBJ2-7|TRBV4-3|TRBD2
CASSQDQASGSYEQYF
TGCGCCAGCAGCCAAGATCAGGCTAGCGGGAGCTACGAGCAGTACTTC
>.|TRBJ2-7|TRBV6-5|TRBD2
CASRVSGSDLREQYF
TGTGCCAGCAGGGTTAGCGGGAGCGATTTGAGGGAGCAGTACTTC
>.|TRBJ2-5|TRBV9|.
CASSVEGGETQYF
TGTGCCAGCAGCGTAGAAGGAGGAGAGACCCAGTACTTC
>.|TRBJ2-1|TRBV6-5|.
CASSYSRTYEQFF
TGTGCCAGCAGTTACTCCCGGACTTATGAGCAGTTCTTC
>few|TRBJ1-2|TRBV19|.
CASSLRLGGDYGYTF
TGTGCCAGTAGTCTCCGCTTAGGGGGAGACTATGGCTACACCTTC
>.|TRBJ2-3|TRBV7-9|TRBD1
CASSLGTGPDTQYF
TGTGCCAGCAGCTTAGGGACAGGGCCAGATACGCAGTATTTT
>few|TRBJ1-1|TRBV7-3|.
CASSFRAMNTEAFF
TGTGCCAGCAGCTTCAGGGCCATGAACACTGAAGCTTTCTTT
>.|TRBJ1-4|TRBV27|TRBD1
CASSLWAAGGLTNEKLFF
TGTGCCAGCAGTTTATGGGCGGCAGGGGGCTTGACTAATGAAAAACTGTTTTTT
>.|TRBJ2-7|TRBV27|.
CASSLGVAGFSYEQYF
TGTGCCAGCAGTTTGGGTGTGGCGGGGTTCTCCTACGAGCAGTACTTC
>.|TRBJ1-6|TRBV7-2|.
CASSPGTRLNSPLHF
TGTGCCAGCAGCCCCGGGACACGCCTTAATTCACCCCTCCACTTT
>.|TRBJ1-5|TRBV9|.
CASRTSGGGNQPQHF
TGTGCCAGCAGAACGTCCGGGGGAGGTAATCAGCCCCAGCATTTT
>.|TRBJ1-4|TRBV5-1|.
CASSLAGVTYEKLFF
TGCGCCAGCAGCTTGGCCGGGGTGACTTATGAAAAACTGTTTTTT
>.|TRBJ2-5|TRBV9|.
CASSPSGGETQYF
TGTGCCAGCAGCCCCTCTGGGGGCGAGACCCAGTACTTC